This T cell receptor beta chain was profiled in a study of T cell repertoires in cytomegalovirus infection. Germline CDR1 and CDR2: SGHTA and FQGNSA. V was clipped by 1 base and J by 5 bases; unmatched bases: 8. This CDR3 has 17 residues. The sample holds many counts of this clonotype. Via MiXCR, TCRdb re-called the reads, giving one row per CDR3 protein. The sample holds roughly 190,000 distinct CDR3 sequences, 9.5% seen once. The material sequenced was PBMCs. The receptor was derived from a human donor in good health (CMV status not recorded). Some clones in this sample may be carry-over from other donors' samples. This chain links TRBV7-2 with TRBJ2-5, with 12 nucleotides matching TRBD2. This CDR3 reads CASSLVQLAGGLETQYF. The CDR3 nucleotides are TGTGCCAGCAGCTTAGTCCAACTAGCGGGAGGACTGGAGACCCAGTACTTC. Full variable domain (missing parts from reference TRBV7-2 and TRBJ2-5): GAGVSQSPSNKVTEKGKDVELRCDPISGHTALYWYRQSLGQGLEFLIYFQGNSAPDKSGLPSDRFSAERTGGSVSTLTIQRTQQEDSAVYLCASSLVQLAGGLETQYFGPGTRLLVL.